The rows below give T cell receptor beta chains drawn from one sample of a study of blood T cell repertoires in COVID-19. Libraries were prepared by immunoSEQ multiplex PCR; TCRdb keeps only in-frame clonotypes and omits some of them. The sample holds some 170,000 clones, approximately 85% seen once. Sequencing was carried out using PBMCs or T cells enriched from blood (not recorded which). The receptors here all came from a man aged 35-49 years who had recovered from COVID-19. The CDR3 runs from the conserved cysteine through the conserved F or W. The D gene is left open where the match is weak. The size entry is marked missing in some rows and otherwise reads once, few, many or a size class.

TGTGCCAGCAGTGATCGGGGCAATCAGCCCCAGCATTTT | CASSDRGNQPQHF | . | TRBJ1-5 | . | TRBV6-1
TGTGCCAGCAGTGAGACAGGGGGCGTTGGGGCTTTCTTT | CASSETGGVGAFF | . | TRBJ1-1 | TRBD1 | TRBV6-1
TGCGCCAGCAGCCAAGATGGGAGGGGAGAATATGGCTACACCTTC | CASSQDGRGEYGYTF | . | TRBJ1-2 | . | TRBV4-1
TGTGCCACCGCCGGACAGGGGAATCAGCCCCAGCATTTT | CATAGQGNQPQHF | . | TRBJ1-5 | TRBD1 | TRBV24-1
TGTGCCTACGACAGGGTCGAGGGAAAACTGTTTTTT | CAYDRVEGKLFF | . | TRBJ1-4 | TRBD1 | TRBV30
TGTGCCAGTCTGCCCACTAGCGGTGACAATGAGCAGTTCTTC | CASLPTSGDNEQFF | . | TRBJ2-1 | TRBD2 | TRBV10-3
TGTGCCAGTACCCTTAGGGGTATGCGGGGGAGCACAGATACGCAGTATTTT | CASTLRGMRGSTDTQYF | . | TRBJ2-3 | TRBD2 | TRBV19
TGCGCCAGCAGCGCCGGGACACAAGGAAACACCATATATTTT | CASSAGTQGNTIYF | . | TRBJ1-3 | . | TRBV5-1
TGTGCCAGCAGTGCAGGTTCCGGCTACACCTTC | CASSAGSGYTF | . | TRBJ1-2 | . | TRBV27
TGCGCCAGCAGCTTGTTGGGGGCGGATGAAAAACTGTTTTTT | CASSLLGADEKLFF | . | TRBJ1-4 | . | TRBV5-1
TGTGCCAGCAGCCCCCGGACTAGCGGGAGCGACGAGCAGTACTTC | CASSPRTSGSDEQYF | . | TRBJ2-7 | TRBD2 | TRBV4-2
TGCGCCAGCGGCCGGCGGTCTAACACTGAAGCTTTCTTT | CASGRRSNTEAFF | . | TRBJ1-1 | . | TRBV5-1
TGTGCCAGCGGCAGGGAGGGTCCTGAAAAACTGTTTTTT | CASGREGPEKLFF | . | TRBJ1-4 | . | TRBV2
TGTGCCAGCAGTTTTCCACTAAGGGGGCAAGGGGGTGGCTACACCTTC | CASSFPLRGQGGGYTF | . | TRBJ1-2 | TRBD1 | TRBV28
TGTGCCAGCAGCCCACAGGGTGGTCCGGGACAGGGCGCACCTTCTCGTTATGGCTACACCTTC | CASSPQGGPGQGAPSRYGYTF | . | TRBJ1-2 | TRBD1 | TRBV4-2
TGTGCCAGCACGACTACCGGGGAGCTGTTTTTT | CASTTTGELFF | . | TRBJ2-2 | . | TRBV3-1/TRBV3-2
TGTGCCACCAGTGATAAGACAGGACCCAATCAGCCCCAGCATTTT | CATSDKTGPNQPQHF | . | TRBJ1-5 | . | TRBV24-1
TGTGCCAGCATCCAGGGCAGCCTATTTCTTAGCACAGATACGCAGTATTTT | CASIQGSLFLSTDTQYF | few | TRBJ2-3 | . | TRBV2
TGCGCCAGCAGCTCCATGACAGGGGGGAACACTGAAGCTTTCTTT | CASSSMTGGNTEAFF | . | TRBJ1-1 | TRBD1 | TRBV5-1
TGTGCCAGCAGCGCCCTGTCCTCGCGGTACACAGATACGCAGTATTTT | CASSALSSRYTDTQYF | once | TRBJ2-3 | . | TRBV9
TGCGCCAGCAGCTGGAGACAGGGCACGACCTACGAGCAGTACTTC | CASSWRQGTTYEQYF | . | TRBJ2-7 | TRBD1 | TRBV5-1
TGTGCCAGCAGCGTAGAGGAGGTGACACTTTATGGCTACACCTTC | CASSVEEVTLYGYTF | . | TRBJ1-2 | . | TRBV9
TGTGCCAGCAGTGATGGACAGGGCAACTCTGGAAACACCATATATTTT | CASSDGQGNSGNTIYF | . | TRBJ1-3 | TRBD1 | TRBV2
TGCAGCGTTGAAATCGTGGAGGGAAACACCATATATTTT | CSVEIVEGNTIYF | . | TRBJ1-3 | . | TRBV29-1
TGTGCCAGCAGCGAGGCGGCGGGAGGCCCCTACGAGCAGTACTTC | CASSEAAGGPYEQYF | . | TRBJ2-7 | TRBD2 | TRBV27
TGTGCCAGTAGTATTCGGGGGGGACGGGAGACCCAGTACTTC | CASSIRGGRETQYF | . | TRBJ2-5 | TRBD2 | TRBV19
TGTGCCAGCAGCCTAGGATCTAGCGGGAGCAAGGGCGAGCAGTACTTC | CASSLGSSGSKGEQYF | . | TRBJ2-7 | TRBD2 | TRBV7-2
TGTGCCACTTCGCCGGGACAGGGGAAGAACACTGAAGCTTTCTTT | CATSPGQGKNTEAFF | . | TRBJ1-1 | TRBD1 | TRBV24-1
TGTGCCAGCAGCAACTCAGGGGGAAACACCATATATTTT | CASSNSGGNTIYF | . | TRBJ1-3 | . | TRBV5-5
TGCGCCAGCAGCTTGTTCCACAGGGGAAGATACGAGCAGTACTTC | CASSLFHRGRYEQYF | . | TRBJ2-7 | TRBD1 | TRBV5-1
TGCGCCAGCAGCTTGAGAGGGGGCCTTGAGGAAAAACTGTTTTTT | CASSLRGGLEEKLFF | . | TRBJ1-4 | TRBD1 | TRBV5-1
TGTGCCAGCAGCGCAGGGTTTTATGAGCAGTTCTTC | CASSAGFYEQFF | . | TRBJ2-1 | . | TRBV28
TGTGCCAGCAGCCCGAGGGGCGGGGGATCGTCCACTGAAGCTTTCTTT | CASSPRGGGSSTEAFF | . | TRBJ1-1 | . | TRBV7-3
TGTGCCAGCTCCCTAGTAGAGGGTAACGGCTACACCTTC | CASSLVEGNGYTF | . | TRBJ1-2 | . | TRBV18
TGTGCCAGCAGATATCCGGGACAGGCATCGGGGGCTTTCTTT | CASRYPGQASGAFF | . | TRBJ1-1 | TRBD1 | TRBV28